This passage covers 20 T cell receptor beta chains from one sample sequenced in a study of T cell changes during pregnancy in multiple sclerosis. TCRdb keeps only in-frame clones here, not all; method: immunoSEQ multiplex PCR. The sample gives approximately 130,000 clones, approximately 96% of which show up once; 0.44% is in the top ten. The sample in question was peripheral blood, obtained after pregnancy. These TCRs come from a female donor with multiple sclerosis, enrolled in a pregnancy study.

This rearrangement joins TRBV28 to TRBJ2-5; D is unresolved. The CDR3 sequence is 11 residues long. Trimming shortened V by 5 bases and J by 9 bases, and 10 bases separated the two germline ends. The germline V gene has CDR1 MDHEN and CDR2 SYDVKM. The CDR3 sequence: CASSAVNPQYF. Here the CDR3 DNA reads TGTGCCAGCAGTGCGGTAAACCCCCAGTACTTC.

The V gene is TRBV7-8, the J gene TRBJ1-4; no reliable D call. Germline V gives CDR1 SGHVS, CDR2 FQNEAQ. V lost 8 bases to trimming and J lost 2 bases, with 15 bases between them. The CDR3 has 15 amino acids. The CDR3 loop is CASGFSELTNEKLFF. For the CDR3, the DNA is TGTGCCAGCGGTTTCTCTGAGTTGACTAATGAAAAACTGTTTTTT.

The genes are TRBV27 and TRBJ1-2; D remains ambiguous. There are 13 residues in the CDR3. Trimming removed 4 bases at V and 5 bases at J, with 11 bases between. Germline lookup yields CDR1 MNHEY and CDR2 SMNVEV (reference sequence). The CDR3 coding sequence is TGTGCCAGCAGTTATCTCGGGGTATATGGCTACACCTTC. It codes for CASSYLGVYGYTF.

A single count supports this clone. The V call is TRBV28, the J call TRBJ1-5, with D uncertain. V dropped 2 bases and J dropped 2 bases, with 10 bases sitting between them. This CDR3 comprises 15 residues. Germline CDR1 MDHEN, CDR2 SYDVKM. The CDR3 is CASSLTSRGNQPQHF. The CDR3, as DNA: TGTGCCAGCAGTTTAACTTCGCGGGGCAATCAGCCCCAGCATTTT.

This chain links TRBV5-1 with TRBJ2-5, with TRBD1 matching 7 bases. J lost 5 bases, V lost 4 bases, and 8 bases had no gene match. This CDR3 spans 14 amino acids. Germline CDR1 reads SGHRS; CDR2 reads YFSETQ. CDR3 DNA: TGCGCCAGCAGCCCGGAGACAGGGCAGGAGACCCAGTACTTC. This gives the protein CASSPETGQETQYF.

This clone was seen a single time. Different DNA sequences within this sample yield the same CDR3. The V gene is TRBV19, the J gene TRBJ2-2, with D perhaps matching TRBD1 (6 bases). The CDR3 totals 16 residues. Per germline, CDR1 LNHDA and CDR2 SQIVND (reference sequence). V lost 1 base and J lost 0, with 9 bases in between. The DNA for the CDR3 is TGTGCCAGTAGTATAGCGAGGGGGTCGAACACCGGGGAGCTGTTTTTT. Amino acids: CASSIARGSNTGELFF.

This chain joins TRBV29-1 and TRBJ2-3; D remains unclear. The CDR3 consists of 13 residues. Trimming took off 8 bases at V and 0 bases at J, with 12 bases between the two ends. Germline lookup yields CDR1 SQVTM and CDR2 ANQGSEA. The CDR3 here is CSFNGDSTDTQYF. CDR3 coding DNA: TGCAGCTTCAACGGAGATAGCACAGATACGCAGTATTTT.

The chain carries TRBV7-9 and TRBJ2-7, with TRBD1 matching over 7 bases. CDR1 and CDR2 (germline): SEHNR, FQNEAQ (reference sequence). The CDR3 runs to 15 residues. V shed 5 bases and J 3 bases; nucleotides not matched to a gene: 10. In DNA form, the CDR3 reads TGTGCCAGCAGCCCCCGGGACAGTCAATACTACGAGCAGTACTTC. Protein: CASSPRDSQYYEQYF.

The V gene is TRBV4-2, the J gene TRBJ2-7; 8 positions match TRBD2. The CDR3 extends over 15 amino acids. Germline V gene sequence: CDR1 LGHNA, CDR2 YNFKEQ. With V trimmed by 1 base and J by 4 bases, 6 bases remained unmatched. The CDR3 nucleotides read TGTGCCAGCAGCCAAGTAAAGAGCGGGAGTTACGAGCAGTACTTC. It yields the protein CASSQVKSGSYEQYF.

V and J are TRBV15 and TRBJ1-4; possible D gene TRBD1, 5 bases. Trimming shortened V by 0 bases and J by 7 bases, and 12 bases separated the two germline ends. Germline V gene lookup returns CDR1 LNHNV and CDR2 YYDKDF (reference sequence). CDR3 length equals 15 residues. The CDR3 reads CATSRDRVQGEKLFF. CDR3 DNA sequence: TGTGCCACCAGCAGAGATAGGGTGCAGGGTGAAAAACTGTTTTTT.

The V gene is TRBV5-1, the J gene TRBJ2-1; 12 positions agree with TRBD2. The germline gives CDR1 SGHRS, CDR2 YFSETQ. The CDR3 length is 17 residues. Trimming at V came to 1 base and at J to 5 bases, leaving 7 bases not matched to a gene. The CDR3 spells CASSLWASGRDNNEQFF. For the CDR3, the DNA is TGCGCCAGCAGCTTGTGGGCTAGCGGGAGGGACAACAATGAGCAGTTCTTC.

This chain connects TRBV4-1 to TRBJ2-7, with 9 bases fitting TRBD1. This CDR3 spans 14 amino acids. V dropped 3 bases and J dropped 4; count of bases not matched to a gene: 4. The germline V gene encodes CDR1 MGHRA and CDR2 YSYEKL. The CDR3 sequence: CASSHPGTGYEQYF. In DNA form, the CDR3 reads TGCGCCAGCAGCCATCCCGGGACAGGGTACGAGCAGTACTTC.

The chain links TRBV4-1 to TRBJ2-5, with D tentatively TRBD2 (6 bases). The CDR3 length is 14 residues. Germline loops: CDR1 MGHRA, CDR2 YSYEKL. V was trimmed by 0 bases and J by 3 bases, leaving 8 bases between them. DNA for the CDR3: TGCGCCAGCAGCCAAGACGGAGGGGAAGAGACCCAGTACTTC. It is translated as CASSQDGGEETQYF.

The genes are TRBV5-8 and TRBJ1-2, with TRBD1 matching over 7 bases. Germline V CDR1 and CDR2: SGHTS, YDEGEE. This CDR3 spans 15 amino acids. V lost 0 bases and J lost 7; bases outside the gene matches: 9. The chain's CDR3 is CASSLASGTAGGYTF. The CDR3 bases are TGTGCCAGCAGCTTGGCTTCGGGGACAGCGGGTGGCTACACCTTC.

CDR3 nucleotides: TGTGCCAGCAGTTCGCGACAGGGAAAGAATGAAAAACTGTTTTTT. Amino acid sequence: CASSSRQGKNEKLFF. The V gene is TRBV27, the J gene TRBJ1-4, with 7 bases aligning to TRBD1. Germline V gives CDR1 MNHEY, CDR2 SMNVEV (reference sequence). Germline trimming cut 4 bases from V and 5 bases from J; bases unmatched to any gene: 7. The CDR3 sequence is 15 residues long.

The CDR3 protein is CASSWRGRLSTDTQYF. CDR3 in DNA: TGTGCCAGCAGCTGGCGGGGGCGGCTTAGCACAGATACGCAGTATTTT. This chain links TRBV7-9 with TRBJ2-3, with D possibly TRBD2 on 7 matching bases. The V gene's germline CDR1 is SEHNR and CDR2 FQNEAQ (reference sequence). The ends were cut back, 4 bases at V and 0 bases at J, with 14 bases in the middle. This CDR3 has 16 residues.

This chain links TRBV2 with TRBJ2-2; the match to TRBD1 covers 8 bases. The CDR3 sequence is 15 residues long. Germline assignment: CDR1 SNHLY and CDR2 FYNNEI. The junction had 4 bases not matched to a gene; V was cut back by 4 bases and J by 3 bases. This CDR3 is CASSATGVDTGELFF. CDR3 DNA sequence: TGTGCCAGCAGTGCGACAGGGGTGGACACCGGGGAGCTGTTTTTT.

In DNA form, the CDR3 reads TGTGCCAGCAGTTCCGTTGGACAGGGGAAAGCTTTCTTT. Protein sequence: CASSSVGQGKAFF. The chain couples TRBV6-6 to TRBJ1-1, with TRBD1 identical over 9 bases. The CDR3 length is 13 residues. In germline, CDR1 is MNHNY, CDR2 SVGAGI (reference sequence). The ends lost 4 bases at V and 9 bases at J; junction bases unmatched: 6.

V is TRBV4-3 and J is TRBJ2-5; D is perhaps TRBD1 (5 bases). This CDR3 comprises 16 residues. CDR1 is LGHNA and CDR2 is YSLEER in the germline V gene. V lost 3 bases and J 5 bases, leaving 19 bases between the germline ends. The CDR3 DNA is TGCGCCAGCAGCCAGGAACCGTGGGGCCAAGGGGAGACCCAGTACTTC. This encodes CASSQEPWGQGETQYF.

The gene calls are TRBV19 and TRBJ2-7; tentative D call: TRBD2 (6 bases). This CDR3 is 13 amino acids long. Trimming cost V 7 bases and J 4 bases, with 14 bases left between them. In germline, CDR1 is LNHDA, CDR2 SQIVND (reference sequence). The CDR3 protein is CASKPGDSYEQYF. Written as DNA, the CDR3 is TGTGCCAGTAAACCGGGAGATTCTTACGAGCAGTACTTC.